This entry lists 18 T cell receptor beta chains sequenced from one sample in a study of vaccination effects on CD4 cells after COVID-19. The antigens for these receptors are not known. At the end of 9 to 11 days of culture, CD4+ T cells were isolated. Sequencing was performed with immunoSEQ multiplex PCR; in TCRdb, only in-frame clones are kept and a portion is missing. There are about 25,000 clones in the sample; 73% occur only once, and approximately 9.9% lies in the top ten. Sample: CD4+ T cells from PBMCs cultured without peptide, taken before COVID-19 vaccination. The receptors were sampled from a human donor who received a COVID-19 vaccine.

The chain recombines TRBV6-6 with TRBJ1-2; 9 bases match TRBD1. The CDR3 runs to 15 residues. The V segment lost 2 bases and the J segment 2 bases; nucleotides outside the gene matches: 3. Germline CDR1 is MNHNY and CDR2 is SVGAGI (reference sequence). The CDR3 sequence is CASSYIQGANYGYTF. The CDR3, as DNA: TGTGCCAGCAGTTACATACAGGGGGCGAACTATGGCTACACCTTC.

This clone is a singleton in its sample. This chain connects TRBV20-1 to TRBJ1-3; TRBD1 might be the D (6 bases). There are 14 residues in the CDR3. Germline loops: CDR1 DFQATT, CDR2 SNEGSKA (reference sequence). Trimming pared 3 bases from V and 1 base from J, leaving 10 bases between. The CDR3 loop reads CSASLGGSGNTIYF. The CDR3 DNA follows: TGCAGTGCTAGTCTAGGGGGGTCTGGAAACACCATATATTTT.

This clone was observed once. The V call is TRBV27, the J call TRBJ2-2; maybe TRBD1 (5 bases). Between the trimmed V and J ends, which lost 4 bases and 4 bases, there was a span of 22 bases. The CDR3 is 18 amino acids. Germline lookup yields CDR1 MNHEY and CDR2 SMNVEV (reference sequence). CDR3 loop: CASSSIPPLLGATGELFF. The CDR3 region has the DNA TGTGCCAGCAGTTCAATCCCTCCTCTTTTAGGGGCCACCGGGGAGCTGTTTTTT.

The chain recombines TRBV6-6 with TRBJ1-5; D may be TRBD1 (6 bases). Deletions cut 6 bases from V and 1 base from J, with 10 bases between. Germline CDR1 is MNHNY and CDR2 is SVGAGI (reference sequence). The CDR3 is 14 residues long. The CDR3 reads CASSPDRSNQPQHF. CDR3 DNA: TGTGCCAGCAGCCCTGACAGGAGCAATCAGCCCCAGCATTTT.

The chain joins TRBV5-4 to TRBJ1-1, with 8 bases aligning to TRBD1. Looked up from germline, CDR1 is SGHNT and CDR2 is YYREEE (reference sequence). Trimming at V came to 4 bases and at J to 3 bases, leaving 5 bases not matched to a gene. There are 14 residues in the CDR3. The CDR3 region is CASSRGQGDTEAFF. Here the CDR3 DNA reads TGTGCCAGCAGCCGCGGACAGGGAGACACTGAAGCTTTCTTT.

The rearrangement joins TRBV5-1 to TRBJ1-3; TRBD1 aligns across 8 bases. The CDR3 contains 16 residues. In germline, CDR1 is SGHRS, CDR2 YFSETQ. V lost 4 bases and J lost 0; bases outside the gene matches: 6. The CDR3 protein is CASSVSGTGSGNTIYF. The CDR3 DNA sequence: TGCGCCAGCAGCGTCTCCGGGACAGGCTCTGGAAACACCATATATTTT.

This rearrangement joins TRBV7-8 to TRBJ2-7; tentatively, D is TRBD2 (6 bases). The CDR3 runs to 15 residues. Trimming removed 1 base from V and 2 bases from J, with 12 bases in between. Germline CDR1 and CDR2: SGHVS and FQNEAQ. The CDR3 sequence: CASSLGRGETYEQYF. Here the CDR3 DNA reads TGTGCCAGCAGCTTAGGGAGGGGCGAAACCTACGAGCAGTACTTC.

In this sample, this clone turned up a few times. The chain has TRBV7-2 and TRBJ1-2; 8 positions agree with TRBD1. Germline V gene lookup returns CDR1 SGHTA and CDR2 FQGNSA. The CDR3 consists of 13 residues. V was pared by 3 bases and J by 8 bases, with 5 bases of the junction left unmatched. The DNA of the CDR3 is TGTGCCAGCAGCTTTACGACAGGGGTAGGCTACACCTTC. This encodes CASSFTTGVGYTF.

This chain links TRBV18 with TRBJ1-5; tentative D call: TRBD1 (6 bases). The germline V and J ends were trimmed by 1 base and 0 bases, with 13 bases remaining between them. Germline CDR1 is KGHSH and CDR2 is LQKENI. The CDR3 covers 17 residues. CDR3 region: CASSPRQGPDSNQPQHF. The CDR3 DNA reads TGTGCCAGCTCACCACGGCAGGGGCCGGATAGCAATCAGCCCCAGCATTTT.

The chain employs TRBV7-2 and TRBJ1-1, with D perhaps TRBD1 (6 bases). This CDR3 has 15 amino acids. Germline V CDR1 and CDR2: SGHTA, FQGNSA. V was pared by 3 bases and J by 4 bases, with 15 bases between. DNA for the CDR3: TGTGCCAGCAGCTTTCTAACAGGGATGGGCACTGAAGCTTTCTTT. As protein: CASSFLTGMGTEAFF.

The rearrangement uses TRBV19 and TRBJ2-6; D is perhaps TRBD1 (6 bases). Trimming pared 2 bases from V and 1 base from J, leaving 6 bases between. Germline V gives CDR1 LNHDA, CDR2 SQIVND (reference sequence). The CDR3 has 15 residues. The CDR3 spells CASSIQGSGANVLTF. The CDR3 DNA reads TGTGCCAGTAGTATACAGGGGTCTGGGGCCAACGTCCTGACTTTC.

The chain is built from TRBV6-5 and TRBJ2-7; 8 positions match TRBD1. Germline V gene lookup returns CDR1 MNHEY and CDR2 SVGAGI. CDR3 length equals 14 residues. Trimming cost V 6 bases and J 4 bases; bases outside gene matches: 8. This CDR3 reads CASRADRGLYEQYF. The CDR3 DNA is TGTGCCAGCAGGGCCGACAGGGGATTATACGAGCAGTACTTC.

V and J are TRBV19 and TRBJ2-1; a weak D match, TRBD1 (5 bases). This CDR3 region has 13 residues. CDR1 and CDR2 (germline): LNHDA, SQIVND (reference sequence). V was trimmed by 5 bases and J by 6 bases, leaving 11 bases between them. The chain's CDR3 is CASSPRGFNEQFF. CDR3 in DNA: TGTGCCAGTAGTCCTAGGGGTTTCAATGAGCAGTTCTTC.

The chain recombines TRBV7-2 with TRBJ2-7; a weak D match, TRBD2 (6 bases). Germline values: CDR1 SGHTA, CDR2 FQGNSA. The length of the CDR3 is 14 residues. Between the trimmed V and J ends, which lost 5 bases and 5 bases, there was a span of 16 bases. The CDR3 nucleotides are TGTGCCAGCAGCCCCCGACTAGTTGGCAACGAGCAGTACTTC. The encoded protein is CASSPRLVGNEQYF.

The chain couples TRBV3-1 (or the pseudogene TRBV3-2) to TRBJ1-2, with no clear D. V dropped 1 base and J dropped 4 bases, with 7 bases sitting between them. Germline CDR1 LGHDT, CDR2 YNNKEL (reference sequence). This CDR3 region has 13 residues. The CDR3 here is CASSQGETYGYTF. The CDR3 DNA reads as TGTGCCAGCAGCCAAGGGGAGACCTATGGCTACACCTTC.

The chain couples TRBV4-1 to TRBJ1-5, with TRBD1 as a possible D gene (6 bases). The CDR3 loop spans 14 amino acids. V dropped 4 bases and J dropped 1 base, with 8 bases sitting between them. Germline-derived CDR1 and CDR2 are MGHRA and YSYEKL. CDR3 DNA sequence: TGCGCCAGCAGCCGACAGGTGAGCAATCAGCCCCAGCATTTT. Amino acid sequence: CASSRQVSNQPQHF.

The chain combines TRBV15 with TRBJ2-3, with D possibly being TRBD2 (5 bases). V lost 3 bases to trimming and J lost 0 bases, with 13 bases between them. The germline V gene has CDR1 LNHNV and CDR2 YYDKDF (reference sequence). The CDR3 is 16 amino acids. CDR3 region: CATSSGVERSTDTQYF. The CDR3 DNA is TGTGCCACCAGCAGCGGGGTGGAGCGAAGCACAGATACGCAGTATTTT.

The CDR3 region is CASSEPGPYEQYF. CDR3 in DNA: TGTGCCAGCAGTGAACCAGGACCCTACGAGCAGTACTTC. The rearrangement joins TRBV6-1 to TRBJ2-7; D gene uncertain. CDR1 is MNHNS and CDR2 is SASEGT in the germline V gene. This CDR3 comprises 13 residues. Trimming left V 2 bases short and J 2 bases short, with 7 bases between.